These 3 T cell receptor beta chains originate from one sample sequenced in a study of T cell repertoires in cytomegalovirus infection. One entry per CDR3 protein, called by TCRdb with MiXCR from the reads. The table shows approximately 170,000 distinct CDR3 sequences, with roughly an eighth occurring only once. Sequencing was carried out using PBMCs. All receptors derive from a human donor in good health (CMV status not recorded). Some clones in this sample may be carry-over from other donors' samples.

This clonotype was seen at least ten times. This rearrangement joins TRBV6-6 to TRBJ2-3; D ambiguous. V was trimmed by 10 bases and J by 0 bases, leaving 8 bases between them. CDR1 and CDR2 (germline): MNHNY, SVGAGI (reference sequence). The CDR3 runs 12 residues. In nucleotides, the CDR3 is TGTGCCACCATGGGGAGCACAGATACGCAGTATTTT. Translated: CATMGSTDTQYF.

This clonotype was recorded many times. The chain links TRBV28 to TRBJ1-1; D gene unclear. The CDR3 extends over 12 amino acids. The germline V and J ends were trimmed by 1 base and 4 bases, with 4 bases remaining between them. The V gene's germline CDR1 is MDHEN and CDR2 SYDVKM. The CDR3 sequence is CASSLLSTEAFF. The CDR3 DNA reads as TGTGCCAGCAGTTTATTGAGCACTGAAGCTTTCTTT.

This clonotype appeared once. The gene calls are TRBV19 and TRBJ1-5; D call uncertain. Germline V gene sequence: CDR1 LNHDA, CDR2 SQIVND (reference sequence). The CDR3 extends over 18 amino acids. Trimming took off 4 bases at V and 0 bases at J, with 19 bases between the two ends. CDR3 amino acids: CASSKDQVRTDSNQPQHF. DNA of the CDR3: TGTGCCAGTAGTAAAGATCAGGTTAGGACCGATAGCAATCAGCCCCAGCATTTT.